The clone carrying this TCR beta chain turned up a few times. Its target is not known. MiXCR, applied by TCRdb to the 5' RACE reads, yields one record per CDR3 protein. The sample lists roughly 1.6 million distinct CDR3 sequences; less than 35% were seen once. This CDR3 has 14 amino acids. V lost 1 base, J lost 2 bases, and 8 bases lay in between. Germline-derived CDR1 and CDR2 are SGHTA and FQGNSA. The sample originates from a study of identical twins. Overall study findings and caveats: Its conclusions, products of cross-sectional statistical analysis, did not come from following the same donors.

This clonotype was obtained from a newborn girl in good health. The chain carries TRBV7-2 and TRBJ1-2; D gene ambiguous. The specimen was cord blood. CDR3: CASSLESDNYGYTF. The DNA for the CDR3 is TGTGCCAGCAGCTTAGAGTCGGACAACTATGGCTACACCTTC.